This TCR beta chain was sequenced during a study of CD8 T cells in ankylosing spondylitis (dated by TCRdb to 2016 to 2017). Regarding the complete study: The study set out to find disease-linked TCR variants by profiling T cell receptor beta repertoires in ankylosing spondylitis patients and healthy donors. Peripheral blood samples were taken, and synovial fluid was additionally collected from ankylosing spondylitis patients. In total, the full study cohort was made up of approximately 99 healthy donors and some 26 ankylosing spondylitis patients. Overall study results and their limits: In peripheral blood, the disease-linked clones were found at relatively low frequencies and had a CD8+ phenotype. According to the report, matched synovial fluid samples from ankylosing spondylitis patients were significantly enriched for the disease-linked clones. Some motif variants had previously been reported in the synovial fluid and blood of reactive arthritis patients, which suggests shared mechanisms of disease initiation. Blood from ankylosing spondylitis patients appeared to be characterized by a TCR beta motif composed of about eight highly homologous amino acid variants.

This clonotype was counted ten times or more. What antigen it recognizes has not been identified. Qualities for individual bases were not recorded, and no much larger clone is one base off. V lost 2 bases and J lost 2 bases; the stretch between them is 10 bases long. The CDR3 measures 16 amino acids from cysteine to phenylalanine. The sequence is cut down to CDR3 DNA, 48 bases in frame from base 1. As encoded in the germline V gene, CDR1 is MDHEN while CDR2 is SYDVKM. The listed sequencing device is Illumina HiSeq 2500. Quantitative 5'-RACE with molecular barcodes was the method used to prepare the TCR beta libraries. The study's own analysis went as follows. A new computational method based on a probabilistic model of VDJ rearrangement was used to identify disease-linked TCR variants. In TCRdb, the public reads were trimmed at Q25 with fastp and aligned with MiXCR, with productive beta chains retained. Rows with one shared CDR3 protein collapse into an entry with the most common genes and DNA. TCRdb's processing, not the authors' own work, is the source of the V and J calls. This sample has roughly 490,000 distinct CDR3 sequences in its table, and 5.3% of those were observed once. Approximately 4% of the sample is taken by the ten largest.

The rearranged segments are TRBV28 and TRBJ2-6; a confident D gene designation cannot be given. This TCR was recovered from a male donor with ankylosing spondylitis. The sample taken for sequencing was blood, either unsorted or a sorted T cell fraction (not recorded which). The nucleotide sequence reads as follows: TGTGCCAGCAGTTTAGATGGTATCACTGGGGCCAACGTCCTGACTTTC. This sequence encodes CASSLDGITGANVLTF.